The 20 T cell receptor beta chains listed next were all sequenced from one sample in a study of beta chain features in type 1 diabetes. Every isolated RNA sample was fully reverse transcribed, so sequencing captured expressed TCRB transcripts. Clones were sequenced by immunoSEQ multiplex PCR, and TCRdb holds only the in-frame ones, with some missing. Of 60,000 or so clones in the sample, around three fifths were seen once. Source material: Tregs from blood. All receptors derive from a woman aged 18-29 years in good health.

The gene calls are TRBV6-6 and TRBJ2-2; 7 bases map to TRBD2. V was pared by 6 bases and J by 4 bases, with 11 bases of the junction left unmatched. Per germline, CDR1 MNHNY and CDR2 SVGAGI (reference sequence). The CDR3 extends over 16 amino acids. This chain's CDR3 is CASRGGEGLGTGELFF. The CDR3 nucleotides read TGTGCCAGCAGGGGGGGGGAGGGCCTCGGCACCGGGGAGCTGTTTTTT.

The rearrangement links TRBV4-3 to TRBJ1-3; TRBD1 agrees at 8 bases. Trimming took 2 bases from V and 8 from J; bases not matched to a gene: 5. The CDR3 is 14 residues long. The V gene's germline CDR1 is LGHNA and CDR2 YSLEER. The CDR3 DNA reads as TGCGCCAGCAGCCAATTCCAGGGGGCGTACACCATATATTTT. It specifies CASSQFQGAYTIYF.

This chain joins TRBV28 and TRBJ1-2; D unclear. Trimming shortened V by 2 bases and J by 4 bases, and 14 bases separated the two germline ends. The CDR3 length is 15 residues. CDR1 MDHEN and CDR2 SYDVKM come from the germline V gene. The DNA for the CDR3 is TGTGCCAGCAGTTTAGATCCGACAAGTGCCTATGGCTACACCTTC. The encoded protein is CASSLDPTSAYGYTF.

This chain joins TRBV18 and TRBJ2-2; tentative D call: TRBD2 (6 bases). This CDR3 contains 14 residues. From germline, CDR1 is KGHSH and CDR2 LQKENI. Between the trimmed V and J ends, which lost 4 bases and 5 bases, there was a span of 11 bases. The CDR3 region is CASSLPGRTGELFF. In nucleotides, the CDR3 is TGTGCCAGCTCACTGCCGGGGAGGACCGGGGAGCTGTTTTTT.

In nucleotides, the CDR3 is TGTGCCAGCAGCTTGGTCTACTCTGGGGCCAACGTCCTGACTTTC. Protein product: CASSLVYSGANVLTF. The rearrangement joins TRBV5-4 to TRBJ2-6; D is ambiguous. The CDR3 extends over 15 amino acids. Trimming removed 0 bases from V and 0 bases from J, with 4 bases in between. CDR1 and CDR2 from the germline V gene are SGHNT and YYREEE (reference sequence).

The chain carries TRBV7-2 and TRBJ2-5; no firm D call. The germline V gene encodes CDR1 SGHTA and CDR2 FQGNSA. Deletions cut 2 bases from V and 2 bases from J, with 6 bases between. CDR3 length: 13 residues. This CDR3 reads CASSLSFQETQYF. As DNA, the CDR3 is TGTGCCAGCAGCTTAAGCTTTCAAGAGACCCAGTACTTC.

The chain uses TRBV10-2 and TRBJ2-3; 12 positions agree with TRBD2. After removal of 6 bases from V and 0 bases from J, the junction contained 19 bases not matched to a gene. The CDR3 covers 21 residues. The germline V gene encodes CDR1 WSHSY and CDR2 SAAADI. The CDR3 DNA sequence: TGCGCCAGCAGGGAGAGAGAAGGAAGGAGGACTAGCGGGACGAGCACAGATACGCAGTATTTT. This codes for CASREREGRRTSGTSTDTQYF.

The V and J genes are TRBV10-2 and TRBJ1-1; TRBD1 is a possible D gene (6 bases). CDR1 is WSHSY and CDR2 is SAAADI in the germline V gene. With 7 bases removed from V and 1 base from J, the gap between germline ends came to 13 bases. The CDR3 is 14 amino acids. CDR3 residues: CASNYRVGNTEAFF. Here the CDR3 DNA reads TGCGCCAGCAATTACAGGGTAGGGAACACTGAAGCTTTCTTT.

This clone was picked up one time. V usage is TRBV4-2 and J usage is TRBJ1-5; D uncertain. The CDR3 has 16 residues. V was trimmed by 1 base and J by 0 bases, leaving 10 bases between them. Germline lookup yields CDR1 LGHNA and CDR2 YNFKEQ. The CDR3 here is CASSQGEVYSNQPQHF. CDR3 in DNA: TGTGCCAGCAGCCAAGGTGAGGTGTATAGCAATCAGCCCCAGCATTTT.

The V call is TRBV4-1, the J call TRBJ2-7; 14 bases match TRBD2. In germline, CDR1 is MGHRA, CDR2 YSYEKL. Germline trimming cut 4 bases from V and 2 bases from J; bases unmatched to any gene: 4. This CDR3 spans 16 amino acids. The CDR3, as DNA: TGCGCCAGCAGCCTGGGGACTAGCGGGAGTACCTACGAGCAGTACTTC. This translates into CASSLGTSGSTYEQYF.

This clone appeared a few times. CDR3 DNA: TGTGCCAGCAGCCCTTCCCCGAATGAGCAGTTCTTC. Residues: CASSPSPNEQFF. This chain connects TRBV7-9 to TRBJ2-1; D gene ambiguous. CDR3 length: 12 amino acids. V lost 5 bases and J 7 bases, leaving 9 bases between the germline ends. CDR1 is SEHNR and CDR2 is FQNEAQ in the germline V gene (reference sequence). Full variable domain (remainder filled in from reference TRBV7-9 and TRBJ2-1): DTGVSQNPRHKITKRGQNVTFRCDPISEHNRLYWYRQTLGQGPEFLTYFQNEAQLEKSRLLSDRFSAERPKGSFSTLEIQRTEQGDSAMYLCASSPSPNEQFFGPGTRLTVL.

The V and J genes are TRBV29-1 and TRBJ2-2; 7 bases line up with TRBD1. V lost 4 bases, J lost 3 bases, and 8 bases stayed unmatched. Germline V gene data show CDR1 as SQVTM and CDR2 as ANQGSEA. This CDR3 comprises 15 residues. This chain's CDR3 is CSVAPTGVDTGELFF. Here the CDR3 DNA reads TGCAGCGTTGCCCCCACAGGGGTCGACACCGGGGAGCTGTTTTTT.

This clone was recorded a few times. In nucleotides, the CDR3 is TGTGCCTGGAGTGTACGTCCGGGTAATGAAAAACTGTTTTTT. Translated: CAWSVRPGNEKLFF. The rearrangement uses TRBV30 and TRBJ1-4; no clear D. The germline gives CDR1 GTSNPN, CDR2 SVGIG (reference sequence). The CDR3 is 14 residues long. V lost 0 bases, J lost 4 bases, and 9 bases lay in between.

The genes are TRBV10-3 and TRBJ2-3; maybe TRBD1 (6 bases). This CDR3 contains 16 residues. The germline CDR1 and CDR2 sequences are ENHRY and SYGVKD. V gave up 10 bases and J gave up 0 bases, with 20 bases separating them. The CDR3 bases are TGTGCCACTCAGGGTCCACAGGGACCAAGCACAGATACGCAGTATTTT. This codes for CATQGPQGPSTDTQYF.

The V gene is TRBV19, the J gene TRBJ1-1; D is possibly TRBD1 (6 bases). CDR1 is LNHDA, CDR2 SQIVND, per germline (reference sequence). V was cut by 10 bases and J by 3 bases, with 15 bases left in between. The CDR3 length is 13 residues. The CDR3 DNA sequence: TGTGCCATTAGGACAGAAGGCCACACTGAAGCTTTCTTT. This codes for CAIRTEGHTEAFF.

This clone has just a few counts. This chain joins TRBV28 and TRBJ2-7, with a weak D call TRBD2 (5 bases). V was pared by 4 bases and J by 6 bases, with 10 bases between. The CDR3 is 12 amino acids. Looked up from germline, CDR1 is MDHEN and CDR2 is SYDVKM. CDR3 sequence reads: CASSYGNSEQYF. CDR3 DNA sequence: TGTGCCAGCAGTTACGGGAATTCCGAGCAGTACTTC.

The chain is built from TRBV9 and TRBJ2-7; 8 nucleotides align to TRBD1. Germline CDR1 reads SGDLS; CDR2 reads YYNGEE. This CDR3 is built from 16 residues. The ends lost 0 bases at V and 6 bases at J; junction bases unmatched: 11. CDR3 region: CASSVGLAGGPLEQYF. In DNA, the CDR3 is TGTGCCAGCAGCGTAGGTTTGGCAGGGGGCCCCCTCGAGCAGTACTTC.

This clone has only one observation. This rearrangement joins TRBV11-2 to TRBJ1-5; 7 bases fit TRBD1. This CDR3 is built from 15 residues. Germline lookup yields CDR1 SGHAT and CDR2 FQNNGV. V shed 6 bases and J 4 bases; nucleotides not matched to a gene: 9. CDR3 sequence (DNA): TGTGCCAGCAGTTCCGGGACAGCCTCAAATCAGCCCCAGCATTTT. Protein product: CASSSGTASNQPQHF.

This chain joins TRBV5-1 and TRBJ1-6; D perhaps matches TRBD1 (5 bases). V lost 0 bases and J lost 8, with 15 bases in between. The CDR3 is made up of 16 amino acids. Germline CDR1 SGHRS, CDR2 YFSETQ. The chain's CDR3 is CASSLAPGTTYSPLHF. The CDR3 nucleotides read TGCGCCAGCAGCTTGGCACCCGGGACTACATATTCACCCCTCCACTTT.

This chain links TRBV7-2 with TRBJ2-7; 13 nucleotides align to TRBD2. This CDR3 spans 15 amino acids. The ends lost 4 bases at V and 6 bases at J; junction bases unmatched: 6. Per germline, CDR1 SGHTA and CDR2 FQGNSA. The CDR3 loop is CASSSLAGGQGEQYF. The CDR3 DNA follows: TGTGCCAGCAGCTCACTAGCGGGGGGGCAGGGCGAGCAGTACTTC.